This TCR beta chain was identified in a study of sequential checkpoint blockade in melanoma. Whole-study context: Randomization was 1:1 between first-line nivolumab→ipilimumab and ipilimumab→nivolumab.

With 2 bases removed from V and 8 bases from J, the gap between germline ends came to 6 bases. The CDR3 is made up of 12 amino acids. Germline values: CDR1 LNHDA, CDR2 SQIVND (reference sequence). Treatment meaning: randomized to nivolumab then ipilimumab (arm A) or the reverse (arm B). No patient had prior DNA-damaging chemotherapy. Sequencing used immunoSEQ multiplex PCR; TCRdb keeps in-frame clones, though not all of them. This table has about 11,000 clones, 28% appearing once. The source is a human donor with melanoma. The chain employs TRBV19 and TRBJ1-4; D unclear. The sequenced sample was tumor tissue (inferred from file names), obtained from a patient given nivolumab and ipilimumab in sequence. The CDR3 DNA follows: TGTGCCAGTAGTATACCCGGGGAAAAACTGTTTTTT. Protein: CASSIPGEKLFF.